This T cell receptor beta chain was captured in a study of response to subunit inactivated influenza vaccine. TCRdb re-called the RT-PCR reads through MiXCR, storing one row per CDR3 protein. This sample carries roughly 760,000 distinct CDR3 sequences, 20% to 25% of them seen once, and the ten largest clones take 10% to 13%. V trimming: 4 bases; J trimming: 7 bases; junction bases outside the gene matches: 10. This CDR3 contains 14 residues. Per the germline V gene, CDR1 is DFQATT and CDR2 is SNEGSKA (reference sequence). Study outcomes and limitations: Only a handful of new T cells, the authors suggested, are recruited with each seasonal influenza vaccination.

This clonotype was counted only a few times. What it binds is unknown. The TCR comes from a man between 50 and 59 years old who received an inactivated influenza vaccine. The chain links TRBV20-1 to TRBJ2-7, with 10 bases that match TRBD2. Here the sequenced sample was PBMCs from blood, taken roughly 5 days after vaccination. The CDR3 bases are TGCAGTGCTATCACCGCTAGCGGGAGTACTGAGCAGTACTTC. Translation: CSAITASGSTEQYF.